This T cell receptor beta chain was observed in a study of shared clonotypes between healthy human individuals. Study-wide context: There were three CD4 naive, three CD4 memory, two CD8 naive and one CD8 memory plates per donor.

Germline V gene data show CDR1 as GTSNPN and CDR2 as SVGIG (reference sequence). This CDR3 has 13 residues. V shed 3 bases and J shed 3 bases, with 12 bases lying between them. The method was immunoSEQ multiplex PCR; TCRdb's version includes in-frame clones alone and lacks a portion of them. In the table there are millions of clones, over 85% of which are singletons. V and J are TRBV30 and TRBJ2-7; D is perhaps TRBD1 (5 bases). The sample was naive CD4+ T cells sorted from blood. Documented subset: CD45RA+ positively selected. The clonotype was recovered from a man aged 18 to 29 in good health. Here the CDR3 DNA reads TGTGCCTGGAGCGCGACAGTCTACTACGAGCAGTACTTC. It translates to CAWSATVYYEQYF. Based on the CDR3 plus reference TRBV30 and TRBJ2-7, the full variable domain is SQTIHQWPATLVQPVGSPLSLECTVEGTSNPNLYWYRQAAGRGLQLLFYSVGIGQISSEVPQNLSASRPQDRQFILSSKKLLLSDSGFYLCAWSATVYYEQYFGPGTRLTVT.